The 15 T cell receptor beta chains given below trace back to one sample, sequenced in a study of spatial heterogeneity in lung cancer. TCRdb used MiXCR to reprocess the 5' RACE reads, holding one entry per CDR3 protein. Of under 100,000 distinct CDR3 sequences in the sample, around 10% were seen once. Documented time point: sample taken at primary tumor resection. Frozen PBMC, nontumor lung or tumor provided whole RNA, which was sequenced unsorted. The sample here was PBMCs, taken at surgery. All receptors come from a male donor with early-stage non-small cell lung cancer.

This clonotype was counted ten times or more. The chain has TRBV25-1 and TRBJ2-7; the D is unclear. Germline V gene sequence: CDR1 MGHDK, CDR2 SYGVNS. V was shortened by 6 bases and J by 3 bases, with 9 bases between the two germline ends. This CDR3 spans 12 amino acids. CDR3 in amino acids: CASSRKGYEQYF. DNA for the CDR3: TGTGCCAGCAGCCGGAAAGGCTACGAGCAGTACTTC.

The rearrangement links TRBV28 to TRBJ2-3; TRBD1 might be the D (6 bases). The CDR3 sequence is 14 residues long. With 6 bases removed from V and 2 bases from J, the gap between germline ends came to 12 bases. Germline CDR1 and CDR2: MDHEN and SYDVKM. CDR3 residues: CASSSPGATDTQYF. The CDR3 DNA is TGTGCCAGCAGCTCCCCAGGGGCCACAGATACGCAGTATTTT.

This clonotype was seen many times. This chain joins TRBV5-5 and TRBJ2-3; D remains unclear. Trimming removed 3 bases at V and 1 base at J, with 9 bases between. The CDR3 contains 14 residues. Germline V gene lookup returns CDR1 SGHKS and CDR2 YYEKEE (reference sequence). CDR3 sequence reads: CASSYFWGTDTQYF. DNA of the CDR3: TGTGCCAGCAGCTACTTCTGGGGCACAGATACGCAGTATTTT.

This clonotype showed up many times. The V call is TRBV19, the J call TRBJ1-5, with 7 nucleotides matching TRBD1. CDR1 and CDR2 (germline): LNHDA, SQIVND (reference sequence). The V and J ends lost 3 bases and 3 bases, in that order; junction bases with no gene match: 5. The CDR3 has 15 residues. The CDR3 protein is CASSMGQSPNQPQHF. DNA of the CDR3: TGTGCCAGTAGTATGGGACAGTCCCCCAATCAGCCCCAGCATTTT.

This chain connects TRBV5-1 to TRBJ2-7, with D unclear. The V end was cut by 3 bases, the J end by 2 bases, with 12 bases between. This CDR3 region has 14 residues. Germline CDR1 reads SGHRS; CDR2 reads YFSETQ. The DNA of the CDR3 is TGCGCCAGCAGCTCCAGGACGAACACCTACGAGCAGTACTTC. Its protein product is CASSSRTNTYEQYF.

In its sample, this clonotype was seen a few times. The chain couples TRBV5-1 to TRBJ2-5, with a possible D match to TRBD2 (7 bases). Looked up from germline, CDR1 is SGHRS and CDR2 is YFSETQ. This CDR3 is built from 14 residues. The V end lost 4 bases, the J end lost 4 bases, and 14 bases lay between the germline ends. The CDR3 protein is CASSVGLGGETQYF. The CDR3 DNA reads as TGCGCCAGCAGCGTAGGACTAGGGGGAGAGACCCAGTACTTC.

This clonotype was detected a few times. This rearrangement joins TRBV7-2 to TRBJ1-5; D possibly corresponds to TRBD1 (6 bases). The germline V gene encodes CDR1 SGHTA and CDR2 FQGNSA. Trimming removed 4 bases from V and 3 bases from J, with 13 bases in between. The CDR3 totals 15 residues. CDR3 sequence reads: CASSSGGANNQPQHF. The CDR3 nucleotides read TGTGCCAGCAGCTCGGGGGGCGCGAACAATCAGCCCCAGCATTTT. The variable domain in full, with the rest retrieved from reference TRBV7-2 and TRBJ1-5, is GAGVSQSPSNKVTEKGKDVELRCDPISGHTALYWYRQSLGQGLEFLIYFQGNSAPDKSGLPSDRFSAERTGGSVSTLTIQRTQQEDSAVYLCASSSGGANNQPQHFGDGTRLSIL.

Ten or more counts support this clonotype. The chain joins TRBV6-2 or TRBV6-3 to TRBJ2-7; D call uncertain. This CDR3 spans 11 amino acids. Trimming removed 2 bases at V and 3 bases at J, with 2 bases between. The germline V gene has CDR1 MNHEY and CDR2 SVGEGT. CDR3 bases: TGTGCCAGCAGTTACCTCTACGAGCAGTACTTC. The encoded protein is CASSYLYEQYF.

This chain uses TRBV25-1 with TRBJ2-1, with 14 positions matching TRBD2. V lost 6 bases to trimming and J lost 7 bases; unmatched junction nucleotides: 2. The CDR3 is 14 amino acids. Germline CDR1 MGHDK, CDR2 SYGVNS. The CDR3 DNA reads as TGTGCCAGCAGGACTAGCGGGAGGGGGAATGAGCAGTTCTTC. Protein sequence: CASRTSGRGNEQFF.

Ten or more counts support this clonotype. This chain uses TRBV6-1 with TRBJ1-5; D is possibly TRBD1 (5 bases). V was pared by 6 bases and J by 2 bases, with 14 bases between. Germline assignment: CDR1 MNHNS and CDR2 SASEGT. The CDR3 sequence is 15 residues long. CDR3 in DNA: TGTGCCAGCAGGCAGGGTCCTGGTGGCAATCAGCCCCAGCATTTT. Translating it yields CASRQGPGGNQPQHF.

This sequence joins TRBV7-2 and TRBJ2-7; D not certain. Germline CDR1 SGHTA, CDR2 FQGNSA. V was shortened by 2 bases and J by 5 bases, with 4 bases between the two germline ends. This CDR3 contains 11 residues. CDR3 loop: CASSLFNEQYF. The DNA of the CDR3 is TGTGCCAGCAGCTTATTTAACGAGCAGTACTTC.

The chain has TRBV29-1 and TRBJ2-3, with TRBD2 matching over 11 bases. The V gene's germline CDR1 is SQVTM and CDR2 ANQGSEA. CDR3 length: 15 amino acids. J lost 1 base, V lost 6 bases, and 6 bases had no gene match. The DNA for the CDR3 is TGCAGCGTGTCCGGGACTAGCGGTCGCACAGATACGCAGTATTTT. Protein: CSVSGTSGRTDTQYF.

This clonotype appeared a few times. This chain joins TRBV19 and TRBJ1-5; D is perhaps TRBD1 (6 bases). Germline V gene data show CDR1 as LNHDA and CDR2 as SQIVND (reference sequence). This CDR3 is 17 amino acids long. V dropped 0 bases and J dropped 7 bases, with 19 bases sitting between them. This chain's CDR3 is CASSIDKWGPQGQPQHF. CDR3 coding DNA: TGTGCCAGTAGTATAGATAAATGGGGTCCCCAGGGGCAGCCCCAGCATTTT.

The chain uses TRBV7-2 and TRBJ2-3, with D perhaps matching TRBD1 (6 bases). Between the trimmed V and J ends, which lost 7 bases and 3 bases, there was a span of 14 bases. CDR3 size: 14 residues. Germline-derived CDR1 and CDR2 are SGHTA and FQGNSA. Written as DNA, the CDR3 is TGTGCCAGCACCACTTACAGGGTTACAGATACGCAGTATTTT. Its protein is CASTTYRVTDTQYF.

This clonotype was seen a few times. The chain has TRBV5-4 and TRBJ2-5; D is perhaps TRBD2 (6 bases). Trimming took off 2 bases at V and 6 bases at J, with 17 bases between the two ends. Per the germline V gene, CDR1 is SGHNT and CDR2 is YYREEE (reference sequence). The CDR3 runs 15 residues. The CDR3 spells CASSLIAEPLKTQYF. CDR3 DNA: TGTGCCAGCAGCTTAATAGCGGAGCCCCTCAAGACCCAGTACTTC.